Shown below are 8 T cell receptor beta chains from a single sample sequenced in a study of cytomegalovirus exposure and HLA in healthy donors. In the PCR, 60 Vbeta and 13 Jbeta primers were used. TCRdb keeps only in-frame clones here, not all; method: immunoSEQ multiplex PCR. The sample has a few hundred thousand clones, 75% to 85% seen once. The specimen was PBMCs. The receptor set was obtained from a woman aged 55-69 years in good health and CMV-seropositive.

The chain has TRBV12-5 and TRBJ2-2; D is perhaps TRBD1 (5 bases). The CDR3 contains 15 residues. Trimming removed 0 bases at V and 5 bases at J, with 10 bases between. Germline V gene sequence: CDR1 LGHNT, CDR2 FRNRAP. CDR3 sequence: CASGLVGQTTGELFF. DNA of the CDR3: TGTGCTAGTGGTTTGGTGGGGCAAACAACCGGGGAGCTGTTTTTT. Full variable domain (outside the CDR3, taken from reference TRBV12-5 and TRBJ2-2): DARVTQTPRHKVTEMGQEVTMRCQPILGHNTVFWYRQTMMQGLELLAYFRNRAPLDDSGMPKDRFSAEMPDATLATLKIQPSEPRDSAVYFCASGLVGQTTGELFFGEGSRLTVL.

This clone was found a few times. V usage is TRBV6-1 and J usage is TRBJ1-5; 9 nucleotides agree with TRBD1. The germline CDR1 and CDR2 sequences are MNHNS and SASEGT. CDR3 length: 15 residues. J lost 5 bases, V lost 5 bases, and 7 bases had no gene match. The CDR3 DNA reads as TGTGCCAGCAGTCATACAGGGGGCGTCCATCAGCCCCAGCATTTT. This sequence encodes CASSHTGGVHQPQHF.

The chain carries TRBV7-2 and TRBJ2-3; the D gene is possibly TRBD2 (6 bases). This CDR3 region has 14 residues. The germline V gene has CDR1 SGHTA and CDR2 FQGNSA. V shed 5 bases and J shed 4 bases, with 13 bases lying between them. The CDR3 region is CASSLRGRSDTQYF. The CDR3 nucleotides read TGTGCCAGCAGCCTCCGGGGGAGGTCAGATACGCAGTATTTT.

This clone was found once. V and J are TRBV4-1 and TRBJ2-3, with D possibly matching TRBD1 (5 bases). Trimming cost V 1 base and J 6 bases, with 20 bases left between them. Germline V lookup: CDR1 MGHRA, CDR2 YSYEKL. CDR3 size: 17 residues. In nucleotides, the CDR3 is TGCGCCAGCAGCCAAGCCTTGCCCAGGGCCTTAAGGGATACGCAGTATTTT. Translated: CASSQALPRALRDTQYF.

V usage is TRBV5-1 and J usage is TRBJ1-2, with 7 nucleotides matching TRBD1. V was clipped by 3 bases and J by 0 bases; unmatched bases: 5. The CDR3 is made up of 15 amino acids. Germline lookup yields CDR1 SGHRS and CDR2 YFSETQ. CDR3 residues: CASSSGQSANYGYTF. CDR3 nucleotide sequence: TGCGCCAGCAGCTCGGGACAGTCAGCTAACTATGGCTACACCTTC.

This clone has just a few counts. The junction departs from germline at one end; a sequencing error may be responsible. The genes are TRBV7-9 and TRBJ1-5; D is unclear. The CDR3 has 18 residues. The V gene's germline CDR1 is SEHNR and CDR2 FQNEAQ (reference sequence). The CDR3 sequence is CSSSSSAEKDGRNQPQHF. CDR3 bases: TGTTCCAGCAGCTCTTCCGCGGAGAAGGATGGAAGAAATCAGCCCCAGCATTTT. The full variable domain, completed using reference TRBV7-9 and TRBJ1-5, is DTGVSQNPRHKITKRGQNVTFRCDPISEHNRLYWYRQTLGQGPEFLTYFQNEAQLEKSRLLSDRFSAERPKGSFSTLEIQRTEQGDSAMYLCSSSSSAEKDGRNQPQHFGDGTRLSIL.

The chain recombines TRBV2 with TRBJ1-5, with 7 positions matching TRBD1. Germline trimming cut 6 bases from V and 6 bases from J; bases unmatched to any gene: 8. CDR3 size: 14 residues. From germline, CDR1 is SNHLY and CDR2 FYNNEI. The CDR3 here is CASSKGTVGQPQHF. The CDR3, as DNA: TGTGCCAGCAGCAAGGGGACAGTAGGTCAGCCCCAGCATTTT.

V gene TRBV5-4 combines with J gene TRBJ2-1, with TRBD2 matching over 7 bases. V lost 0 bases to trimming and J lost 0 bases; unmatched junction nucleotides: 3. The length of the CDR3 is 16 residues. CDR1 SGHNT and CDR2 YYREEE come from the germline V gene (reference sequence). The DNA of the CDR3 is TGTGCCAGCAGCTTGGCCGGGAGGCCCTCCTACAATGAGCAGTTCTTC. As protein: CASSLAGRPSYNEQFF.